Given below is one T cell receptor beta chain in context. This clone has more than one count but fewer than ten. Its antigen is not yet known. Per-nucleotide qualities are absent, and no much larger clonotype sits a single base away. Preparation of the library involved the immunoSEQ multiplex PCR assay. As stored in TCRdb, this immuneACCESS dataset retains in-frame rearrangements with V and J assigned. A fraction of the clones does not appear; measured against another copy, unresolved V genes explain less than half of the discrepancy, and the remainder lacks a known reason. The sample contains some 1,400 clones, under 75% of them found a single time. The ten largest clones capture under 70% of the sample. The junction shows trimming of 4 bases on V and 6 bases on J, plus 15 bases between the germline ends. The CDR3, cysteine through phenylalanine, is 14 amino acids long. Only the CDR3 portion is preserved as DNA: 42 bases, with reading frame beginning at the first base. CDR1 and CDR2, per the germline V gene, are SGHNT and YENEEA.

These data come from a study of circulating tumor DNA in untreated peripheral T-cell lymphoma (dated by TCRdb to about 2021). The paper as a whole reports these results and caveats: Tumor-specific clonotypes were found in over 75% of patients, coming from around 86% of baseline tissues and approximately 65% of baseline serum samples.

Baseline tumor tissue collected before treatment was sequenced to identify tumor-specific TCR clonotypes. In a trial, the study monitored patients with peripheral T-cell lymphoma who were getting frontline treatment by applying next-generation sequencing to their T-cell receptor sequences. The source material was tumor tissue. The receptor was derived from a human donor with peripheral T-cell lymphoma. The sequence links TRBV11-3 to TRBJ1-1; matching of 5 bases hints at TRBD1 as the D gene. The DNA sequence follows: TGTGCCAGCAGCTACCCCCGGGGGATCGCTGAAGCTTTCTTT. It encodes CASSYPRGIAEAFF.